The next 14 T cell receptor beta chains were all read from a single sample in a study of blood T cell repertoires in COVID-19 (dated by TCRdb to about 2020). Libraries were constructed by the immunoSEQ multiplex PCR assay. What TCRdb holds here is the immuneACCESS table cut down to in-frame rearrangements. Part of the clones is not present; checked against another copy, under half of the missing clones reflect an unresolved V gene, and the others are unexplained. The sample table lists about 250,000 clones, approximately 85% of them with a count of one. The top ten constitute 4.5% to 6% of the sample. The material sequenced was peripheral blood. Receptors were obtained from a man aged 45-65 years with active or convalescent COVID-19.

The CDR3 reads CASRPSGSSPLHF. The CDR3 region has the DNA TGTGCCAGTAGACCCTCCGGGAGTTCACCCCTCCACTTT. This chain connects TRBV19 to TRBJ1-6, with D unclear. The CDR3 has 13 amino acids. The V gene lost 6 bases and the J gene lost 9 bases, with 12 bases spanning the gap. The germline gives CDR1 LNHDA, CDR2 SQIVND (reference sequence).

The CDR3 bases are TGTGCCAGCAGTTTTACAGCGGGTTATTTTAGCTCCTACGAGCAGTACTTC. Protein sequence: CASSFTAGYFSSYEQYF. The chain combines TRBV28 with TRBJ2-7, with D tentatively TRBD2 (6 bases). The CDR3 runs 17 residues. Trimming stripped 3 bases from V and 0 bases from J, with 18 bases between. CDR1 is MDHEN, CDR2 SYDVKM, per germline.

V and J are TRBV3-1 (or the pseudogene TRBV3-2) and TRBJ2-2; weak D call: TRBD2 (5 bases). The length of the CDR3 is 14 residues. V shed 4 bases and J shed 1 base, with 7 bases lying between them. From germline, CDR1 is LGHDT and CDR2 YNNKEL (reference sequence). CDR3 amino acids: CASSPGLNTGELFF. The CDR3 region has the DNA TGTGCCAGCAGCCCCGGACTGAACACCGGGGAGCTGTTTTTT.

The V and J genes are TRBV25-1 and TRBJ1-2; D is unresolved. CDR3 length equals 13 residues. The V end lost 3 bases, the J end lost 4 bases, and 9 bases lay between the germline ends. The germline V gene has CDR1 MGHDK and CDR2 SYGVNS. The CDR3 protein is CASSEVGSYGYTF. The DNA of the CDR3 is TGTGCCAGCAGTGAGGTAGGGAGCTATGGCTACACCTTC.

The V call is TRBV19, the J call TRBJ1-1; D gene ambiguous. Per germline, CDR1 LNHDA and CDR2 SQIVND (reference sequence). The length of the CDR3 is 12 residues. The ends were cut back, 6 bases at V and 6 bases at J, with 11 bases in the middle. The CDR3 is CASRRPKAEAFF. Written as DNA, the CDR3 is TGTGCCAGTAGGAGGCCGAAGGCTGAAGCTTTCTTT.

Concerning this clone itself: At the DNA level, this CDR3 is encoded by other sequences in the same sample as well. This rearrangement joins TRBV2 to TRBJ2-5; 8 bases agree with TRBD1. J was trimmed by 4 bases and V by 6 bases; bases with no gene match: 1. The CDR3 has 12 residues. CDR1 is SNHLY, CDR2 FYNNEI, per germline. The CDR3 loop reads CASRTGAETQYF. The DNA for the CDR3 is TGTGCCAGCAGGACAGGGGCAGAGACCCAGTACTTC.

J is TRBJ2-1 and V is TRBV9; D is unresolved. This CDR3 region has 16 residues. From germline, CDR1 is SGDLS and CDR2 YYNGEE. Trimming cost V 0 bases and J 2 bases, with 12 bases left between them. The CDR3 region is CASSVDISSTYNEQFF. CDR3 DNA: TGTGCCAGCAGCGTAGACATCTCCTCCACCTACAATGAGCAGTTCTTC. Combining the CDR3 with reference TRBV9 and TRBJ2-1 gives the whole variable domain DSGVTQTPKHLITATGQRVTLRCSPRSGDLSVYWYQQSLDQGLQFLIQYYNGEERAKGNILERFSAQQFPDLHSELNLSSLELGDSALYFCASSVDISSTYNEQFFGPGTRLTVL.

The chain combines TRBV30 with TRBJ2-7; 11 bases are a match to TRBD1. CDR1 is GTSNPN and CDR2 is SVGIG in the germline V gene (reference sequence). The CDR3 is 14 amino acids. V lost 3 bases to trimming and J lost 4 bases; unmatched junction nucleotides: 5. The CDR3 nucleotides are TGTGCCTGGAGCCCGGGACAGGGGGAGTACGAGCAGTACTTC. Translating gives CAWSPGQGEYEQYF. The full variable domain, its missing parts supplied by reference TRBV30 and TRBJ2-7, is SQTIHQWPATLVQPVGSPLSLECTVEGTSNPNLYWYRQAAGRGLQLLFYSVGIGQISSEVPQNLSASRPQDRQFILSSKKLLLSDSGFYLCAWSPGQGEYEQYFGPGTRLTVT.

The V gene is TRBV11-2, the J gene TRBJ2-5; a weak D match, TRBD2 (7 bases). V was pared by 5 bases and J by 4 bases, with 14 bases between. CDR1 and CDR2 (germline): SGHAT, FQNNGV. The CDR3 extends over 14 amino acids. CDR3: CASSAGAGGETQYF. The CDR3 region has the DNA TGTGCCAGCAGCGCGGGGGCCGGTGGAGAGACCCAGTACTTC.

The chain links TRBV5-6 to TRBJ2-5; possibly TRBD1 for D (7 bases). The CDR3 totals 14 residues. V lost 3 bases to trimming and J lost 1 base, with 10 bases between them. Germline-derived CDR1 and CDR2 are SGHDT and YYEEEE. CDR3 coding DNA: TGTGCCAGCAGCTGGGGGGACAGCCAAGAGACCCAGTACTTC. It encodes CASSWGDSQETQYF.

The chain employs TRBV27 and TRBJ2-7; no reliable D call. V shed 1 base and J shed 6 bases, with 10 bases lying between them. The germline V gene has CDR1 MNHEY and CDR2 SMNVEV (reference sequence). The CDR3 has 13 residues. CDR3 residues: CASSLFGAREQYF. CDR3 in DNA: TGTGCCAGCAGTTTATTCGGTGCGCGCGAGCAGTACTTC.

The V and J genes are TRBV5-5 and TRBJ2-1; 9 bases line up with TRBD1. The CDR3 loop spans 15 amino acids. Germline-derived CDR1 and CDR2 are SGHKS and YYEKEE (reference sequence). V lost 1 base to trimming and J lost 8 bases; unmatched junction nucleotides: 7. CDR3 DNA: TGTGCCAGCAGCTTGTACAGGGGGCTGGAGGATGAGCAGTTCTTC. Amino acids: CASSLYRGLEDEQFF.

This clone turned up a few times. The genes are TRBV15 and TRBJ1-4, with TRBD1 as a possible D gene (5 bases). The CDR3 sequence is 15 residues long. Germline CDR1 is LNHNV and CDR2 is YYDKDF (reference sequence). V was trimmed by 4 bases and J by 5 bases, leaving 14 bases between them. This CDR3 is CATSTRTPGNEKLFF. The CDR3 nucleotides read TGTGCCACCAGCACGAGGACACCCGGCAATGAAAAACTGTTTTTT.

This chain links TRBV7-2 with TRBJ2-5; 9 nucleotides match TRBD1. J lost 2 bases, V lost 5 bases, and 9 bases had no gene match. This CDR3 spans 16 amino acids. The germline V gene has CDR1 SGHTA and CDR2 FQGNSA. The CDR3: CASSQDRGIVQETQYF. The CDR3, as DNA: TGTGCCAGCAGCCAGGACAGGGGAATCGTACAAGAGACCCAGTACTTC.